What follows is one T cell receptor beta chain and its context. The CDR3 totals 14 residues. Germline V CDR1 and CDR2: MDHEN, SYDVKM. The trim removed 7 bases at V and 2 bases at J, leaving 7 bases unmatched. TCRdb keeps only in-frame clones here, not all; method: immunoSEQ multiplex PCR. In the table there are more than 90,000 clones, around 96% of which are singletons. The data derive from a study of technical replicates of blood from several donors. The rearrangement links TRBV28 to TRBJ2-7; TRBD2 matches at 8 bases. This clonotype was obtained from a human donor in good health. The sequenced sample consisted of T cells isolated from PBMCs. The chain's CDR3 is CASIRGGVTYEQYF. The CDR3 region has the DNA TGTGCCAGCATCCGGGGGGGGGTTACCTACGAGCAGTACTTC.